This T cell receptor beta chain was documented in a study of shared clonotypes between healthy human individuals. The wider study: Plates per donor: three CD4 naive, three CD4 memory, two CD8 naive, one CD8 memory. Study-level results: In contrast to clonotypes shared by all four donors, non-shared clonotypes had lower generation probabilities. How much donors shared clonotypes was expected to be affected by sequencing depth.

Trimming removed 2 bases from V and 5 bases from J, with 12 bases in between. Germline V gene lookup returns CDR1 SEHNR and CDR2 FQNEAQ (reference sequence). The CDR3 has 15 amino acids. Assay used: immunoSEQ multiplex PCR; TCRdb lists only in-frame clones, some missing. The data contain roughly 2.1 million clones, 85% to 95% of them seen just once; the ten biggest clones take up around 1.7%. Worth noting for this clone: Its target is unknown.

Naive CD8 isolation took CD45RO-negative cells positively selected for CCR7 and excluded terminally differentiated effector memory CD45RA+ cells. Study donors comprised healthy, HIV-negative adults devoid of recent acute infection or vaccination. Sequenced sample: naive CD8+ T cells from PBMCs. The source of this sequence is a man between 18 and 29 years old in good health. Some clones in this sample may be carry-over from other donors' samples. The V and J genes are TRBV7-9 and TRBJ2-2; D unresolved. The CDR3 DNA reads TGTGCCAGCAGCTTATCCCGGTCGGAAACCGGGGAGCTGTTTTTT. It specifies CASSLSRSETGELFF. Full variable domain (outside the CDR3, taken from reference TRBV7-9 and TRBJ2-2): DTGVSQNPRHKITKRGQNVTFRCDPISEHNRLYWYRQTLGQGPEFLTYFQNEAQLEKSRLLSDRFSAERPKGSFSTLEIQRTEQGDSAMYLCASSLSRSETGELFFGEGSRLTVL.